A single T cell receptor (beta chain) is shown here with its context. Trimming cost V 5 bases and J 7 bases; bases outside gene matches: 9. CDR1 is SGHTA, CDR2 FQGNSA, per germline. The CDR3 totals 15 residues. The sample originates from a study of CD8 T cells in Susac syndrome. The controls, all healthy donors, were matched for age and sex. Negative isolation was used for CD8+ and CD4+ T cells and FACS enrichment for TEMRA cells. The RNA, about 0.5 to 1 ug, was put through reverse transcription using random hexamers. Amplification of TCR beta CDR3 across 54 Vbeta and 13 Jbeta was performed with immunoSEQ multiplex PCR. One entry per CDR3 protein, called by TCRdb with MiXCR from the immunoSEQ multiplex PCR reads. Among 180,000 or so distinct CDR3 sequences listed, about 95% were seen once.

Sequenced input: CD4+ T cells from PBMCs. The receptor was isolated from a human donor in good health. V and J are TRBV7-2 and TRBJ1-5; TRBD1 aligns across 9 bases. The CDR3: CASSTPGQGWQPQHF. The CDR3 DNA is TGTGCCAGCAGCACCCCGGGACAGGGATGGCAGCCCCAGCATTTT. The whole variable domain, filled in from reference TRBV7-2 and TRBJ1-5, reads GAGVSQSPSNKVTEKGKDVELRCDPISGHTALYWYRQSLGQGLEFLIYFQGNSAPDKSGLPSDRFSAERTGGSVSTLTIQRTQQEDSAVYLCASSTPGQGWQPQHFGDGTRLSIL.